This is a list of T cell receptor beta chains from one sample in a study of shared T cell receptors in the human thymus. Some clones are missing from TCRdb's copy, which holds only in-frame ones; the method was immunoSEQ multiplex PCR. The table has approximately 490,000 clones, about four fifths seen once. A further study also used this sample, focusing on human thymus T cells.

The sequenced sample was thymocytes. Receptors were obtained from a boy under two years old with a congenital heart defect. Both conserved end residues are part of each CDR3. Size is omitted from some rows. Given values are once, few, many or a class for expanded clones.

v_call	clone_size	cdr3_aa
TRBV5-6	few	CASSQGQTSSGNTIYF
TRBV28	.	CASSFGLAGSYEQYF
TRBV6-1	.	CASSETHTGDGEVNQPQHF
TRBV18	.	CASSLGQGELNTEAFF
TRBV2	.	CASRSYREGTAQANYGYTF
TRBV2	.	CASSDPRTSGMADTQYF
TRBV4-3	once	CASSQGGGVYNEQFF
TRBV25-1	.	CASSESGRGADTQYF
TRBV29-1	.	CSATGGNEQFF
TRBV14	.	CASSPRHELSYGYTF
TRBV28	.	CASRSIRDKQETQYF
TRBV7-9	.	CASSLKDTSYEQYF
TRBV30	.	CAWGQGKDVANEKLFF
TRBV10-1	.	CASSDFRESHYEQYF
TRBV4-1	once	CASSQDFEAGGPYEQYF
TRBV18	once	CASSPRGGSSYNEQFF
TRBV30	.	CAWTRRENEQYF
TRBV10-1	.	CASGDGPSGYTF
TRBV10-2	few	CASSRREGVLETQYF
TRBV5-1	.	CASSRLSGGKQETQYF
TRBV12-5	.	CASGLENDTGKSNEKLFF
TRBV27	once	CASSLPPKREGYNEQFF
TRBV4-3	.	CASSQDRVPESGNTIYF
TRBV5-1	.	CASSLAGSDPYNEQFF
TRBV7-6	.	CASSLPGPRGELFF